The present T cell receptor (beta chain) was sequenced within a study of HIV-infected patients and healthy controls. In germline, CDR1 is MNHNY, CDR2 SVGAGI (reference sequence). CDR3 size: 14 residues. V lost 2 bases and J lost 1, with 8 bases in between. General study points: When repertoires were size-matched, rare events in HIV-infected data became overweighted.

Reverse transcription used around 500 ng RNA and constant-region primers for alpha and beta. Using multiplexing indices, alpha and beta chain libraries were generated apart by chain-specific third strand synthesis. Via MiXCR, TCRdb re-called the 5' RACE reads, giving one row per CDR3 protein. The sample carries about 5,000 distinct CDR3 sequences, approximately 8.2% recorded once. Whole blood was used without fractionation, so all unsorted peripheral T cells were included. By sample fraction, this clonotype is medium-sized (0.01 to 0.1%). Its target is not known. The sequence derives from an adult with HIV infection. Sequencing was performed on blood, taken before antiretroviral therapy. The V and J genes are TRBV6-6 and TRBJ1-1, with D possibly TRBD1 on 5 matching bases. CDR3 DNA sequence: TGTGCCAGCAGTTACGAGGGGCGGAACACTGAAGCTTTCTTT. Its translation is CASSYEGRNTEAFF.